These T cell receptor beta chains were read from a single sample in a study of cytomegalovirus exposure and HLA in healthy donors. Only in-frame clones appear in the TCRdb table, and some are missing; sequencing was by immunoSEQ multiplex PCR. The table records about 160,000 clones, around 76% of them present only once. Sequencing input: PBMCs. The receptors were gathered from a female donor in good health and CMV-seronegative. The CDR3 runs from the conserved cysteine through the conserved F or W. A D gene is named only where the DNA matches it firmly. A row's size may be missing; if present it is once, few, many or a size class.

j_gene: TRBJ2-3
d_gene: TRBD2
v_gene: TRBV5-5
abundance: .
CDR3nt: TGTGCCAGCAGCTTGTGGCTAGCGGGATCAAGTTCGCAGTATTTT
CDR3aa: CASSLWLAGSSSQYF

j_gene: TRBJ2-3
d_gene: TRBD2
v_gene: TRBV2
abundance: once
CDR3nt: TGTGCCAGCAGTGGTGGGACTAGCGGGAGGACCAGCACAGATACGCAGTATTTT
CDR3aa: CASSGGTSGRTSTDTQYF

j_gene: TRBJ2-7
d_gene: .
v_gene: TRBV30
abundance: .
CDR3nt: TGTGCCTGGAGTGAGACGGTAAACTACTCTGGCGAGCAGTACTTC
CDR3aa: CAWSETVNYSGEQYF

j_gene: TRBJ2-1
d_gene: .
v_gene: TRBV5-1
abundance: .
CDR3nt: TGCGCCAGCAGCTTGCCCGGGCCGGACCCGAGGGATGAGCAGTTCTTC
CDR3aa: CASSLPGPDPRDEQFF

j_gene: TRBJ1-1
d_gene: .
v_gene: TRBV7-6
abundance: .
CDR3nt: TGTGCCAGCAGCTTATATAGCGCGAAGATCACTGAAGCTTTCTTT
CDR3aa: CASSLYSAKITEAFF

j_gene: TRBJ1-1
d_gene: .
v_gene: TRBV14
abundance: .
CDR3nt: TGTGCCAGCAGCCAACTATCACAGGCCGCGGCTTTCTTT
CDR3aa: CASSQLSQAAAFF

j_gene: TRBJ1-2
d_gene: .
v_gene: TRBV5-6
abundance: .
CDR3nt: TGTGCCAGCAGCTTGGCCGGGCAGGGCTTCGTCTATGGCTACACCTTC
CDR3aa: CASSLAGQGFVYGYTF

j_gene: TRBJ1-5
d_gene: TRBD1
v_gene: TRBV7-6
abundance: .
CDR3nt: TGTGCCAGCAGTCGCGGACAGGGTAACTCCAATCAGCCCCAGCATTTT
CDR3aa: CASSRGQGNSNQPQHF

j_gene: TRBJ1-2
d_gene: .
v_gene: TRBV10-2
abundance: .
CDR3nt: TGCGCCAGCAGTGAGTTGGGGGCGGAGAGCTATGGCTACACCTTC
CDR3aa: CASSELGAESYGYTF

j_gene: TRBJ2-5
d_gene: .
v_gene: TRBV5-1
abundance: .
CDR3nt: TGCGCCAGCAGCTTGATGTTCGGGTCGGGGGAGACCCAGTACTTC
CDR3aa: CASSLMFGSGETQYF

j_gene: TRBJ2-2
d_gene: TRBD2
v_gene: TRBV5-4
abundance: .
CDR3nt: TGTGCCAGCACCCATGGGACTAGCGGGAGTGGCGGGGAGCTGTTTTTT
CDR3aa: CASTHGTSGSGGELFF

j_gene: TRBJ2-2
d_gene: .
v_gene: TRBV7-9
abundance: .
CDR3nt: TGTGCCAGCAGCCGGACAGCGAACACCGGGGAGCTGTTTTTT
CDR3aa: CASSRTANTGELFF

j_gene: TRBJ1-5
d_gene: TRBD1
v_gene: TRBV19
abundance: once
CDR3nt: TGTGCCAGTAGCATCGAGGGACAGGGGGGCCAGCCCCAGCATTTT
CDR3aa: CASSIEGQGGQPQHF

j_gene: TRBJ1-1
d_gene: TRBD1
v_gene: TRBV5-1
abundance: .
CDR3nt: TGCGCCAGCAGCGACAGGACAGGTGGGGCTGAAGCTTTCTTT
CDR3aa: CASSDRTGGAEAFF

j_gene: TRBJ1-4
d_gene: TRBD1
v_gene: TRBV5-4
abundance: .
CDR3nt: TGTGCCAGCAGCTTGGGACAGGGAGGTGAAAAACTGTTTTTT
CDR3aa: CASSLGQGGEKLFF

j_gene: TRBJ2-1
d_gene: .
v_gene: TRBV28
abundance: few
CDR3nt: TGTGCCAGCAGTTTAATAGGGGGCTACAATGAGCAGTTCTTC
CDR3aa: CASSLIGGYNEQFF

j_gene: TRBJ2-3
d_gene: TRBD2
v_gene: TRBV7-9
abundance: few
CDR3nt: TGTGCCAGCAGCTTAGGTCTAGCGGGGGCCCCCGATACGCAGTATTTT
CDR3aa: CASSLGLAGAPDTQYF

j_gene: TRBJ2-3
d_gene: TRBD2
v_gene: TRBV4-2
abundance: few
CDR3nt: TGTGCCAGCAGCCAACTTACTAGCGGGAGCCCAGATACGCAGTATTTT
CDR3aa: CASSQLTSGSPDTQYF

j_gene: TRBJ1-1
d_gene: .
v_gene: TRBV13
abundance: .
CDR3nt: TGTGCCAGCACCGAACTCATCGCCCGGGGTGAAGCTTTCTTT
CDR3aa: CASTELIARGEAFF

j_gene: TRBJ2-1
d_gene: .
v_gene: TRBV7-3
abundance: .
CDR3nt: TGTGCCAGCAGCTTAGCTAGCCTAAATGAGCAGTTCTTC
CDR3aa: CASSLASLNEQFF

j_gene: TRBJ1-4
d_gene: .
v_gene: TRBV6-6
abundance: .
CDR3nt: TGTGCCAGCAGCCACCCCGGAGGGCGCAGCGAAAAACTGTTTTTT
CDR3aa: CASSHPGGRSEKLFF

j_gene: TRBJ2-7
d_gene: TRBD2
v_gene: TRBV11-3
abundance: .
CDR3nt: TGTGCCAGCAGTAGTGGAGCGGGGGCCTACGAGCAGTACTTC
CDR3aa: CASSSGAGAYEQYF

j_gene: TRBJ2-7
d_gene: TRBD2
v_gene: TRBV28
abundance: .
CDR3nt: TGTGCCAGCAGTTTCTTGGCGGGAGTATCCTACGAGCAGTACTTC
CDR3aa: CASSFLAGVSYEQYF

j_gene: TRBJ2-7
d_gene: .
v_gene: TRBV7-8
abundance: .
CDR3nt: TGTGCCAGCAGTCGCCGGGTCTACTACGAGCAGTACTTC
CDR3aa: CASSRRVYYEQYF

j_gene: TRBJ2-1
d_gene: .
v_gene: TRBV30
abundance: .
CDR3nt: TGTGCCTGGTGTAGAGAATCCAACAATGAGCAGTTCTTC
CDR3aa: CAWCRESNNEQFF

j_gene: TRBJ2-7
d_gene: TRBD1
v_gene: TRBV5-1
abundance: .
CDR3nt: TGCGCCAGCAGCTTTGGGCACCAGGGGGCTGGCTACGAGCAGTACTTC
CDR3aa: CASSFGHQGAGYEQYF

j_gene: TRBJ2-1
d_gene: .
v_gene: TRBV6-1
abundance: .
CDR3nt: TGTGCCAGCAGTGTCGCGGTGAGCTCCTACAATGAGCAGTTCTTC
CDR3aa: CASSVAVSSYNEQFF

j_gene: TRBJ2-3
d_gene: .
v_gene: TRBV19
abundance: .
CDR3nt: TGTGCCAGTAGTATGGAGGGAAAGGATACGCAGTATTTT
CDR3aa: CASSMEGKDTQYF

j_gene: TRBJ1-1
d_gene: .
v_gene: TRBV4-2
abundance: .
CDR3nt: TGTGCCAGCAGCCAAGTCAGGGCTGGGAATTTGGGCACTGAAGCTTTCTTT
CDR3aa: CASSQVRAGNLGTEAFF

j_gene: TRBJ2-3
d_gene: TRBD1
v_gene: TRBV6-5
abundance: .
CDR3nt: TGTGCCAGCGGTAGGGGGCCAGATACGCAGTATTTT
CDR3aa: CASGRGPDTQYF

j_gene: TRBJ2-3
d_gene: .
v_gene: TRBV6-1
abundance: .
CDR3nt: TGTGCCAGCAGTATACTAGCCTCTAGCACAGATACGCAGTATTTT
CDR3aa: CASSILASSTDTQYF

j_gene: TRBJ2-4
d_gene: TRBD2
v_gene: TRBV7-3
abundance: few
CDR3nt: TGTGCCAGCAGGACTAGCGGGAGTGGGGAAAACATTCAGTACTTC
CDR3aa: CASRTSGSGENIQYF

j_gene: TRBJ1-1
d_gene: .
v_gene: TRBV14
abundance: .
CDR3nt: TGTGCCAGCAGCTTCGGAGGCGGGGTCACTGAAGCTTTCTTT
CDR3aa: CASSFGGGVTEAFF

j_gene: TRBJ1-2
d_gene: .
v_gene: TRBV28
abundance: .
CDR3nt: TGTGCCAGCAGTTTATTAGGCCCGAGGACTAACTATGGCTACACCTTC
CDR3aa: CASSLLGPRTNYGYTF

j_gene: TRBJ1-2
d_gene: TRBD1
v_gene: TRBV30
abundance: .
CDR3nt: TGTGCCTGGATCCGGGACAGGGTCCTCACGGGCTATGGCTACACCTTC
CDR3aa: CAWIRDRVLTGYGYTF

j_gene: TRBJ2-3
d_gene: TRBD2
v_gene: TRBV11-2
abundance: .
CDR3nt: TGTGCCAGCAGCCGAACCGGGACTAGCGGGGGTGATACGCAGTATTTT
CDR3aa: CASSRTGTSGGDTQYF

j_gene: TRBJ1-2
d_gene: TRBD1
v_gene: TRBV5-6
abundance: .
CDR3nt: TGTGCCAGCAGCTTGGTTTGGGGACAGGGATTCTGGGATGGCTACACCTTC
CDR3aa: CASSLVWGQGFWDGYTF

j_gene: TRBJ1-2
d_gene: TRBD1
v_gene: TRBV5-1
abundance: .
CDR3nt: TGCGCCAGCAGCACAGGGACAGGGGTTTATGGCTACACCTTC
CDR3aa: CASSTGTGVYGYTF

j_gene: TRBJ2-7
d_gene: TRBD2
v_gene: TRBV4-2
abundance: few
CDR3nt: TGTGCCAGCAGCCCGGGACTAGCGGGCCAAATCCACTACGAGCAGTACTTC
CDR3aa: CASSPGLAGQIHYEQYF

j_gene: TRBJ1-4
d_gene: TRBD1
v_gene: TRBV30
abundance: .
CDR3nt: TGTGCCTGGGCAATACAGGGGTTAGGCGAAAAACTGTTTTTT
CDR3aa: CAWAIQGLGEKLFF

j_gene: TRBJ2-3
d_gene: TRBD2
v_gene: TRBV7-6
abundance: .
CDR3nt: TGTGCCAGCAGCTTACCGATTCTAGCGGGGGGGGATACGCAGTATTTT
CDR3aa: CASSLPILAGGDTQYF